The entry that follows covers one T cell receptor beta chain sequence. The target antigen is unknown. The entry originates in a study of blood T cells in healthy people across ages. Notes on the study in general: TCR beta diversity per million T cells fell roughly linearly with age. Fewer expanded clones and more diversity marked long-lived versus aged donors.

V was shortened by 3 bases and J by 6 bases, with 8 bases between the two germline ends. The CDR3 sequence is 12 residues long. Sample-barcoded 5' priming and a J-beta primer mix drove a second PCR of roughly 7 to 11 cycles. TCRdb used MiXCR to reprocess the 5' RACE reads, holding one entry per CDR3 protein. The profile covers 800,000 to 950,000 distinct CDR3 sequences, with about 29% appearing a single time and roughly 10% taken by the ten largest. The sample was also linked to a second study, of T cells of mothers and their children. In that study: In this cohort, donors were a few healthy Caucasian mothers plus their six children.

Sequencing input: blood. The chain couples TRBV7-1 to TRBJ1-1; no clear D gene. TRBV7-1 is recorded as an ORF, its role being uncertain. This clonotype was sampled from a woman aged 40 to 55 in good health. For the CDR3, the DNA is TGTGCCAGCAGCTCTGTACCCCCTGAAGCTTTCTTT. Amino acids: CASSSVPPEAFF.